The 32 T cell receptor beta chains below come from one sample, sequenced in a study of OX40 agonist ivuxolimab in advanced cancers. Assay used: immunoSEQ multiplex PCR; TCRdb lists only in-frame clones, some missing. Here the sample spans about 25,000 clones, 70% to 90% being singletons. The source material was CD4+ or CD8+ T cells sorted from blood, sampled in a trial of the OX40 agonist ivuxolimab. The receptors were gathered from an adult with an advanced solid tumor such as melanoma, head and neck, liver or kidney cancer.

The rearrangement joins TRBV9 to TRBJ2-7; 13 bases agree with TRBD2. V shed 4 bases, J shed 4 bases, and the junction held 8 bases outside the gene matches. Germline V lookup: CDR1 SGDLS, CDR2 YYNGEE. The CDR3 is made up of 16 amino acids. This chain's CDR3 is CASSPGTSGDGYEQYF. The CDR3 DNA reads TGTGCCAGCAGCCCAGGGACTAGCGGGGATGGGTACGAGCAGTACTTC. Full variable domain (remainder filled in from reference TRBV9 and TRBJ2-7): DSGVTQTPKHLITATGQRVTLRCSPRSGDLSVYWYQQSLDQGLQFLIQYYNGEERAKGNILERFSAQQFPDLHSELNLSSLELGDSALYFCASSPGTSGDGYEQYFGPGTRLTVT.

The V gene is TRBV27, the J gene TRBJ1-3; maybe TRBD1 (5 bases). V was pared by 5 bases and J by 0 bases, with 11 bases between. Germline V gives CDR1 MNHEY, CDR2 SMNVEV (reference sequence). This CDR3 is 15 amino acids long. The CDR3 is CASSPRQTSGNTIYF. The CDR3 bases are TGTGCCAGCAGTCCTCGACAGACCTCTGGAAACACCATATATTTT.

The chain is built from TRBV18 and TRBJ1-1; D is unresolved. The CDR3 has 12 residues. Germline V gives CDR1 KGHSH, CDR2 LQKENI. The V end was cut by 1 base, the J end by 5 bases, with 5 bases between. The CDR3 is CASSPLRTEAFF. For the CDR3, the DNA is TGTGCCAGCTCACCACTGAGGACTGAAGCTTTCTTT.

J is TRBJ2-1 and V is TRBV7-9; tentatively, D is TRBD1 (5 bases). CDR3 length equals 18 residues. Germline-derived CDR1 and CDR2 are SEHNR and FQNEAQ (reference sequence). V lost 1 base, J lost 4 bases, and 20 bases lay in between. The CDR3 region has the DNA TGTGCCAGCAGCTTAGGTAAATCTGGCAGGGAAAGTTACAATGAGCAGTTCTTC. This codes for CASSLGKSGRESYNEQFF. The variable domain in full, with the rest retrieved from reference TRBV7-9 and TRBJ2-1, is DTGVSQNPRHKITKRGQNVTFRCDPISEHNRLYWYRQTLGQGPEFLTYFQNEAQLEKSRLLSDRFSAERPKGSFSTLEIQRTEQGDSAMYLCASSLGKSGRESYNEQFFGPGTRLTVL.

In this sample, this clone turned up once. V gene TRBV4-1 combines with J gene TRBJ2-2, with D perhaps matching TRBD1 or TRBD2 (5 bases each). CDR1 MGHRA and CDR2 YSYEKL come from the germline V gene. Deletions cut 0 bases from V and 0 bases from J, with 14 bases between. CDR3 length: 18 amino acids. The CDR3 coding sequence is TGCGCCAGCAGCCAAGATCCGGGGCAGTTCGCGAACACCGGGGAGCTGTTTTTT. Its translation is CASSQDPGQFANTGELFF.

The chain uses TRBV28 and TRBJ2-7, with 8 bases aligning to TRBD2. CDR3 size: 16 residues. CDR1 MDHEN and CDR2 SYDVKM come from the germline V gene. V lost 6 bases and J lost 3; bases outside the gene matches: 13. The CDR3 here is CASSSTVAGGLYEQYF. In nucleotides, the CDR3 is TGTGCCAGCAGCTCTACCGTGGCGGGAGGCCTCTACGAGCAGTACTTC. Drawing the rest from reference TRBV28 and TRBJ2-7, the complete variable domain is DVKVTQSSRYLVKRTGEKVFLECVQDMDHENMFWYRQDPGLGLRLIYFSYDVKMKEKGDIPEGYSVSREKKERFSLILESASTNQTSMYLCASSSTVAGGLYEQYFGPGTRLTVT.

This clone has only one observation. The chain employs TRBV7-3 and TRBJ1-5, with D perhaps TRBD1 (5 bases). The CDR3 has 16 amino acids. In germline, CDR1 is SGHTA, CDR2 FQGTGA. V lost 6 bases to trimming and J lost 9 bases, with 24 bases between them. The CDR3 reads CASSLEGSLLHPPQHF. CDR3 nucleotides: TGTGCCAGCAGTCTCGAGGGGTCCCTTCTTCATCCGCCCCAGCATTTT. The entire variable domain, with the rest obtained from reference TRBV7-3 and TRBJ1-5, is as follows: GAGVSQTPSNKVTEKGKYVELRCDPISGHTALYWYRQSLGQGPEFLIYFQGTGAADDSGLPNDRFFAVRPEGSVSTLKIQRTERGDSAVYLCASSLEGSLLHPPQHFGDGTRLSIL.

The chain carries TRBV27 and TRBJ1-6; 11 bases line up with TRBD1. This CDR3 is built from 15 residues. J was trimmed by 10 bases and V by 3 bases; bases with no gene match: 5. In germline, CDR1 is MNHEY, CDR2 SMNVEV (reference sequence). Here the CDR3 reads CASSFSGTGGSPLHF. The CDR3 DNA is TGTGCCAGCAGTTTCTCGGGGACAGGGGGATCACCCCTCCACTTT.

This clone has just a few counts. This chain links TRBV4-3 with TRBJ1-1, with a weak D call TRBD1 (6 bases). Germline-derived CDR1 and CDR2 are LGHNA and YSLEER. CDR3 length: 13 amino acids. The V end was cut by 4 bases, the J end by 5 bases, with 11 bases between. CDR3 region: CASSLQGETEAFF. DNA of the CDR3: TGCGCCAGCAGCCTACAGGGAGAGACTGAAGCTTTCTTT.

The J gene is TRBJ2-2, the V gene TRBV7-2; D remains ambiguous. Trimming removed 4 bases from V and 3 bases from J, with 3 bases in between. The CDR3 spans 12 residues. Germline V gene lookup returns CDR1 SGHTA and CDR2 FQGNSA. This CDR3 is CASSSYTGELFF. The CDR3 DNA follows: TGTGCCAGCAGCTCCTACACCGGGGAGCTGTTTTTT.

The chain recombines TRBV13 with TRBJ1-1; the D gene is possibly TRBD1 (5 bases). V dropped 5 bases and J dropped 5 bases, with 15 bases sitting between them. CDR1 is PRHDT, CDR2 FYEKMQ, per germline (reference sequence). The length of the CDR3 is 14 residues. This chain's CDR3 is CASSNSGGMTEAFF. The DNA for the CDR3 is TGTGCCAGCAGCAACTCTGGGGGGATGACTGAAGCTTTCTTT. The entire variable domain, with the rest obtained from reference TRBV13 and TRBJ1-1, is as follows: AAGVIQSPRHLIKEKRETATLKCYPIPRHDTVYWYQQGPGQDPQFLISFYEKMQSDKGSIPDRFSAQQFSDYHSELNMSSLELGDSALYFCASSNSGGMTEAFFGQGTRLTVV.

The CDR3 loop reads CASSLFRDSVYGYTF. CDR3 in DNA: TGTGCCAGCAGTTTGTTCCGGGACTCCGTCTATGGCTACACCTTC. The V gene is TRBV27, the J gene TRBJ1-2; the D gene is possibly TRBD1 (5 bases). Germline assignment: CDR1 MNHEY and CDR2 SMNVEV (reference sequence). Trimming cost V 3 bases and J 4 bases, with 15 bases left between them. There are 15 residues in the CDR3.

CDR3 DNA: TGTGCCAGCAGTACCGATAATGCGGGAGCGGGGGGCGTGAACACCGGGGAGCTGTTTTTT. Translated: CASSTDNAGAGGVNTGELFF. The chain couples TRBV28 to TRBJ2-2, with 9 positions matching TRBD2. Trimming cost V 5 bases and J 1 base; bases outside gene matches: 17. CDR1 MDHEN and CDR2 SYDVKM come from the germline V gene. The CDR3 spans 20 residues.

This chain joins TRBV9 and TRBJ1-2; the match to TRBD1 covers 8 bases. J gave up 4 bases and V 0 bases, and 8 bases lay outside the gene matches. The CDR3 length is 16 residues. Germline CDR1 and CDR2: SGDLS and YYNGEE. CDR3 in amino acids: CASSVGGTGLTYGYTF. CDR3 DNA sequence: TGTGCCAGCAGCGTAGGGGGGACAGGATTAACCTATGGCTACACCTTC.

The V and J genes are TRBV11-3 and TRBJ2-7, with D possibly TRBD2 on 5 matching bases. CDR1 and CDR2 from the germline V gene are SGHNT and YENEEA. This CDR3 contains 13 residues. V lost 4 bases and J 1 base, leaving 8 bases between the germline ends. The CDR3 sequence: CASSSGGSYEQYF. The CDR3 DNA sequence: TGTGCCAGCAGCTCGGGCGGGTCCTACGAGCAGTACTTC. The full variable domain, in which reference TRBV11-3 and TRBJ2-7 provide the parts outside the CDR3, is EAGVVQSPRYKIIEKKQPVAFWCNPISGHNTLYWYLQNLGQGPELLIRYENEEAVDDSQLPKDRFSAERLKGVDSTLKIQPAELGDSAVYLCASSSGGSYEQYFGPGTRLTVT.

The chain combines TRBV25-1 with TRBJ1-1; a possible D gene is TRBD1 (5 bases). The germline V and J ends were trimmed by 3 bases and 1 base, with 15 bases remaining between them. CDR1 and CDR2 from the germline V gene are MGHDK and SYGVNS. The CDR3 totals 16 residues. DNA of the CDR3: TGTGCCAGCAGTGATCGTAAGGGACGGGAGAACACTGAAGCTTTCTTT. Encoded protein: CASSDRKGRENTEAFF.

The chain has TRBV4-2 and TRBJ2-2, with 10 positions matching TRBD2. This CDR3 is 16 amino acids long. CDR1 is LGHNA, CDR2 YNFKEQ, per germline. Trimming cost V 2 bases and J 5 bases; bases outside gene matches: 5. CDR3 region: CASSQSGGAGTGELFF. CDR3 DNA: TGTGCCAGCAGCCAAAGCGGGGGGGCAGGGACCGGGGAGCTGTTTTTT.

The chain links TRBV27 to TRBJ2-2, with 8 bases lining up with TRBD2. J was trimmed by 4 bases and V by 5 bases; bases with no gene match: 6. Germline lookup yields CDR1 MNHEY and CDR2 SMNVEV (reference sequence). The length of the CDR3 is 15 residues. This chain's CDR3 is CASSRPGLATGELFF. The CDR3 DNA follows: TGTGCCAGCAGTAGACCCGGACTAGCCACCGGGGAGCTGTTTTTT.

The V gene is TRBV5-6, the J gene TRBJ1-2; TRBD1 might be the D (5 bases). Trimming took 3 bases from V and 5 from J, leaving 14 bases between them. CDR1 SGHDT and CDR2 YYEEEE come from the germline V gene. This CDR3 comprises 14 residues. The CDR3 is CASSWGGADYGYTF. CDR3 DNA: TGTGCCAGCAGCTGGGGAGGGGCCGATTATGGCTACACCTTC.

The CDR3 region is CASSYSWRDYEQYF. In DNA, the CDR3 is TGTGCCAGCAGTTACTCATGGAGAGACTACGAGCAGTACTTC. The V call is TRBV6-5, the J call TRBJ2-7, with D unclear. This CDR3 is built from 14 residues. Looked up from germline, CDR1 is MNHEY and CDR2 is SVGAGI. V dropped 0 bases and J dropped 3 bases, with 9 bases sitting between them.

The V and J genes are TRBV7-3 and TRBJ2-4; 8 nucleotides match TRBD1. The junction had 11 bases not matched to a gene; V was cut back by 1 base and J by 3 bases. This CDR3 has 18 amino acids. In germline, CDR1 is SGHTA, CDR2 FQGTGA. The CDR3 spells CASSLRPVDRVGKNIQYF. As DNA, the CDR3 is TGTGCCAGCAGCTTAAGGCCGGTGGACAGGGTGGGCAAAAACATTCAGTACTTC.

CDR3 nucleotide sequence: TGTGCCAGCAGCTTATCAGGGACCCCAGATACGCAGTATTTT. As protein: CASSLSGTPDTQYF. The rearrangement joins TRBV7-6 to TRBJ2-3; D is possibly TRBD1 or TRBD2 (5 bases each). Trimming took 2 bases from V and 4 from J, leaving 10 bases between them. CDR1 and CDR2 (germline): SGHVS, FNYEAQ. CDR3 size: 14 residues. The full variable domain, rest sourced from reference TRBV7-6 and TRBJ2-3, is GAGVSQSPRYKVTKRGQDVALRCDPISGHVSLYWYRQALGQGPEFLTYFNYEAQQDKSGLPNDRFSAERPEGSISTLTIQRTEQRDSAMYRCASSLSGTPDTQYFGPGTRLTVL.

The J gene is TRBJ2-5, the V gene TRBV30; TRBD1 might be the D (6 bases). V lost 5 bases and J lost 5, with 12 bases in between. CDR1 is GTSNPN and CDR2 is SVGIG in the germline V gene (reference sequence). The length of the CDR3 is 12 residues. CDR3 DNA: TGTGCCTGGGATACGGGACACGAGACCCAGTACTTC. This gives the protein CAWDTGHETQYF.

V usage is TRBV19 and J usage is TRBJ1-1; D remains ambiguous. CDR3 length equals 13 residues. The V gene's germline CDR1 is LNHDA and CDR2 SQIVND (reference sequence). CDR3 sequence (DNA): TGTGCGACGAAGGTATTGGGAAACACTGAAGCTTTCTTT. Protein sequence: CATKVLGNTEAFF.

The chain employs TRBV25-1 and TRBJ1-2; D not resolved. Germline lookup yields CDR1 MGHDK and CDR2 SYGVNS. CDR3 length: 16 amino acids. V lost 0 bases and J lost 4, with 15 bases in between. In DNA, the CDR3 is TGTGCCAGCAGTGAATACCGTAACAGCGAACCCTATGGCTACACCTTC. Protein sequence: CASSEYRNSEPYGYTF.

This clone was counted a few times. V usage is TRBV28 and J usage is TRBJ1-3; maybe TRBD1 (5 bases). Trimming left V 1 base short and J 3 bases short, with 13 bases between. CDR3 length equals 16 residues. Germline CDR1 MDHEN, CDR2 SYDVKM. The CDR3 here is CASSLSGVSGGNTIYF. The CDR3 DNA sequence: TGTGCCAGCAGTTTATCGGGGGTCTCCGGTGGAAACACCATATATTTT. Full variable domain (rest looked up from reference TRBV28 and TRBJ1-3): DVKVTQSSRYLVKRTGEKVFLECVQDMDHENMFWYRQDPGLGLRLIYFSYDVKMKEKGDIPEGYSVSREKKERFSLILESASTNQTSMYLCASSLSGVSGGNTIYFGEGSWLTVV.

The chain uses TRBV27 and TRBJ2-1; 7 bases match TRBD1. The CDR3 runs 14 residues. The germline gives CDR1 MNHEY, CDR2 SMNVEV (reference sequence). The junction had 14 bases not matched to a gene; V was cut back by 10 bases and J by 8 bases. The CDR3 reads CATWETGRLHEQFF. The CDR3, as DNA: TGTGCCACCTGGGAGACAGGGAGACTCCATGAGCAGTTCTTC.

Only one count was recorded for this clone. V is TRBV5-6 and J is TRBJ2-1; TRBD1 might be the D (5 bases). Germline assignment: CDR1 SGHDT and CDR2 YYEEEE. The CDR3 contains 15 residues. V lost 3 bases to trimming and J lost 5 bases, with 15 bases between them. The CDR3 is CASSSGPNTHNEQFF. CDR3 coding DNA: TGTGCCAGCAGCTCAGGGCCTAATACCCACAATGAGCAGTTCTTC.

CDR3 in amino acids: CASSEAQGGQETQYF. The CDR3 DNA follows: TGTGCCAGCAGTGAAGCGCAGGGTGGGCAGGAGACCCAGTACTTC. J is TRBJ2-5 and V is TRBV6-1, with D perhaps matching TRBD1 (5 bases). V gave up 0 bases and J gave up 5 bases, with 13 bases separating them. Germline-derived CDR1 and CDR2 are MNHNS and SASEGT. The CDR3 spans 15 residues.

The chain couples TRBV25-1 to TRBJ2-2; D is undetermined. V gave up 3 bases and J gave up 5 bases, with 4 bases separating them. The CDR3 length is 12 residues. CDR1 and CDR2 (germline): MGHDK, SYGVNS. CDR3 in DNA: TGTGCCAGCAGTGAGGCGACCGGGGAGCTGTTTTTT. As protein: CASSEATGELFF. The entire variable domain, with the rest obtained from reference TRBV25-1 and TRBJ2-2, is as follows: EADIYQTPRYLVIGTGKKITLECSQTMGHDKMYWYQQDPGMELHLIHYSYGVNSTEKGDLSSESTVSRIRTEHFPLTLESARPSHTSQYLCASSEATGELFFGEGSRLTVL.

The chain employs TRBV27 and TRBJ2-2, with D unresolved. Germline lookup yields CDR1 MNHEY and CDR2 SMNVEV (reference sequence). Trimming removed 4 bases at V and 7 bases at J, with 10 bases between. This CDR3 contains 13 residues. CDR3: CASSYTGSGELFF. CDR3 in DNA: TGTGCCAGCAGTTACACGGGTAGCGGGGAGCTGTTTTTT.

This clone was seen only a few times. The chain has TRBV6-5 and TRBJ1-2; D may be TRBD1 (5 bases). The germline V and J ends were trimmed by 6 bases and 2 bases, with 16 bases remaining between them. Germline assignment: CDR1 MNHEY and CDR2 SVGAGI. The CDR3 runs to 15 residues. The CDR3: CASSDYVGGNYGYTF. DNA for the CDR3: TGTGCCAGCAGCGACTATGTGGGGGGAAACTATGGCTACACCTTC.